One and the same sample provided the 12 T cell receptor beta chains below, sequenced in a study of blood T cell repertoires in COVID-19 (dated by TCRdb to the early 2020s). The library was prepared using the immunoSEQ multiplex PCR assay. TCRdb re-hosts the immuneACCESS table, in-frame sequences only. Its copies lack some clones; in the studies checked, an unresolved V gene accounts for under half of them, and the cause for the rest is not known. Across this sample there are about 230,000 clones, with more than 65% seen only once. Around 1.5% of the sample rests with the top ten. What was sequenced was peripheral blood. These receptors were taken from a woman between 40 and 50 years old who had recovered from COVID-19.

This clone has just a few counts. The chain is built from TRBV5-1 and TRBJ2-7; TRBD1 agrees at 7 bases. V lost 0 bases, J lost 3 bases, and 6 bases stayed unmatched. Germline V lookup: CDR1 SGHRS, CDR2 YFSETQ. There are 15 residues in the CDR3. CDR3 bases: TGCGCCAGCAGCTTGGGAGGGACAGCTCTCTACGAGCAGTACTTC. Amino acids: CASSLGGTALYEQYF.

The rearrangement joins TRBV30 to TRBJ2-1; 10 nucleotides match TRBD2. Trimming took 4 bases from V and 0 from J; bases not matched to a gene: 18. CDR3 length: 20 amino acids. Germline assignment: CDR1 GTSNPN and CDR2 SVGIG (reference sequence). CDR3 sequence: CAWTIYGELAGKSSYNEQFF. In DNA, the CDR3 is TGTGCCTGGACCATATACGGAGAACTAGCGGGAAAAAGCTCCTACAATGAGCAGTTCTTC.

This clone showed up just a few times. The chain is built from TRBV5-6 and TRBJ1-1; D call uncertain. Germline loops: CDR1 SGHDT, CDR2 YYEEEE. The CDR3 runs to 11 residues. V lost 4 bases, J lost 3 bases, and 4 bases lay in between. This chain's CDR3 is CASSRYTEAFF. The CDR3 DNA follows: TGTGCCAGCAGCCGGTACACTGAAGCTTTCTTT.

The CDR3 protein is CASSSGTGEVEQYF. CDR3 sequence (DNA): TGTGCCAGCAGCTCGGGGACAGGGGAAGTCGAGCAGTACTTC. V gene TRBV7-2 combines with J gene TRBJ2-7; TRBD1 aligns across 10 bases. Germline loops: CDR1 SGHTA, CDR2 FQGNSA. The CDR3 is 14 residues long. V shed 4 bases, J shed 6 bases, and the junction held 6 bases outside the gene matches.

V gene TRBV6-1 combines with J gene TRBJ2-3; 8 bases are shared with TRBD2. Trimming took 3 bases from V and 4 from J; bases not matched to a gene: 12. The CDR3 is 17 amino acids. Germline V lookup: CDR1 MNHNS, CDR2 SASEGT. CDR3 in DNA: TGTGCCAGCAGTGATCCCCCTGGCGGGGGGCCACCAGATACGCAGTATTTT. Its translation is CASSDPPGGGPPDTQYF.

This clone was seen only a few times. The genes are TRBV5-1 and TRBJ2-3; a possible D gene is TRBD1 (6 bases). The CDR3 has 14 amino acids. V lost 4 bases to trimming and J lost 2 bases, with 11 bases between them. The germline CDR1 and CDR2 sequences are SGHRS and YFSETQ. The CDR3 DNA reads as TGCGCCAGCAGCGGGGACATAAACACAGATACGCAGTATTTT. Protein sequence: CASSGDINTDTQYF.

V gene TRBV6-5 combines with J gene TRBJ2-7; TRBD1 aligns across 8 bases. In germline, CDR1 is MNHEY, CDR2 SVGAGI. Trimming took 2 bases from V and 11 from J; bases not matched to a gene: 14. CDR3 length: 15 residues. The CDR3 DNA follows: TGTGCCAGCAGTTACAAGGCAGGGGGCAATTTCGGAGAGTACTTC. Amino acids: CASSYKAGGNFGEYF.

The chain links TRBV11-2 to TRBJ2-3, with 8 bases that match TRBD2. The CDR3 is 15 residues long. Germline V gene data show CDR1 as SGHAT and CDR2 as FQNNGV. Unmatched junction bases numbered 7, after V lost 4 bases and J lost 4 bases. CDR3 sequence: CASSSRRGGPDTQYF. In DNA form, the CDR3 reads TGTGCCAGCAGCTCCAGACGGGGGGGCCCAGATACGCAGTATTTT. Looking up the rest from reference TRBV11-2 and TRBJ2-3 gives the full variable domain: EAGVAQSPRYKIIEKRQSVAFWCNPISGHATLYWYQQILGQGPKLLIQFQNNGVVDDSQLPKDRFSAERLKGVDSTLKIQPAKLEDSAVYLCASSSRRGGPDTQYFGPGTRLTVL.

This chain connects TRBV7-2 to TRBJ2-7; D is perhaps TRBD1 (5 bases). The germline CDR1 and CDR2 sequences are SGHTA and FQGNSA. Trimming left V 0 bases short and J 4 bases short, with 13 bases between. This CDR3 comprises 15 residues. The CDR3 DNA follows: TGTGCCAGCAGCTTAGCGCAGGGTAGTGTGTACGAGCAGTACTTC. Translating gives CASSLAQGSVYEQYF.

This chain joins TRBV5-1 and TRBJ2-1; 7 bases map to TRBD2. Germline trimming cut 0 bases from V and 0 bases from J; bases unmatched to any gene: 3. CDR3 length: 16 residues. Germline V gives CDR1 SGHRS, CDR2 YFSETQ. The CDR3 region is CASSLDGGSSYNEQFF. DNA of the CDR3: TGCGCCAGCAGCTTGGACGGGGGGAGCTCCTACAATGAGCAGTTCTTC.

The CDR3 spells CASSYAPQRGGRADTQYF. DNA of the CDR3: TGCGCCAGCAGCTATGCACCCCAGCGGGGGGGGCGAGCAGATACGCAGTATTTT. The rearrangement joins TRBV5-1 to TRBJ2-3; 10 bases fit TRBD2. The CDR3 runs to 18 residues. V lost 3 bases to trimming and J lost 4 bases; unmatched junction nucleotides: 14. Germline V CDR1 and CDR2: SGHRS, YFSETQ.

The chain joins TRBV7-8 to TRBJ2-1, with a weak D call TRBD1 (5 bases). V was shortened by 5 bases and J by 4 bases, with 15 bases between the two germline ends. CDR1 and CDR2 (germline): SGHVS, FQNEAQ. This CDR3 spans 15 amino acids. In DNA form, the CDR3 reads TGTGCCAGCAGCGCCTCGGCAGGGCAGTACAATGAGCAGTTCTTC. Protein: CASSASAGQYNEQFF.